These T cell receptor beta chains were read from a single sample in a study of T cells in Graves' hyperthyroidism and ophthalmopathy. TCRdb reprocessed the multiplex PCR reads with MiXCR, giving one entry per CDR3 protein. The table records approximately 270,000 distinct CDR3 sequences, less than 15% of them present only once. Sequencing used blood. The receptors originated from a woman in her thirties or forties with Graves' hyperthyroidism that later progressed to Graves' ophthalmopathy. The CDR3 runs from the conserved cysteine through the conserved F or W. D genes are given only for firm matches. Not all rows give a size; the values are once, few, many and, for expanded clones, a class.

j_call: TRBJ2-5
d_call: .
v_call: TRBV12-3/TRBV12-4
clone_size: many
cdr3_nt: TGTGCCAGCAGTTTCAGGACTACTGAGACCCAGTACTTC
cdr3_aa: CASSFRTTETQYF

j_call: TRBJ2-7
d_call: TRBD2
v_call: TRBV5-1
clone_size: .
cdr3_nt: TGCGCCAGCAGCCCGGGGACTAGCAGAATATACGAGCAGTACTTC
cdr3_aa: CASSPGTSRIYEQYF

j_call: TRBJ2-1
d_call: .
v_call: TRBV5-1
clone_size: few
cdr3_nt: TGCGCCAGCAGCTTCGGGGTTTCCTACAATAAGCAGTTCTTC
cdr3_aa: CASSFGVSYNKQFF

j_call: TRBJ1-4
d_call: .
v_call: TRBV28
clone_size: many
cdr3_nt: TGTGCCAGCAGTCTACGGACACCGACGATACTTAATGAAAAACTGTTTTTT
cdr3_aa: CASSLRTPTILNEKLFF

j_call: TRBJ2-2
d_call: .
v_call: TRBV3-1
clone_size: many
cdr3_nt: TGTGCCAGCAGCCAAAACCCGGGTCCGAACACCGGGGAGCTGTTTTTT
cdr3_aa: CASSQNPGPNTGELFF

j_call: TRBJ1-1
d_call: .
v_call: TRBV29-1
clone_size: many
cdr3_nt: TGCAGCGTTGACGTCGCAGGGGACACTGAAGCTTTCTTT
cdr3_aa: CSVDVAGDTEAFF

j_call: TRBJ2-5
d_call: .
v_call: TRBV20-1
clone_size: many
cdr3_nt: TGCAGTGCTAGTAGGACCGCTGAAGAGACCCAGTACTTC
cdr3_aa: CSASRTAEETQYF

j_call: TRBJ2-1
d_call: TRBD1
v_call: TRBV19
clone_size: many
cdr3_nt: TGTGCCAGTAGCCTACAGGGGCCCAATGAGCAGTTCTTC
cdr3_aa: CASSLQGPNEQFF

j_call: TRBJ2-6
d_call: .
v_call: TRBV27
clone_size: .
cdr3_nt: TGTGCCAGCAGTGGGCCAGGGACGGGTAGGGCCAACGTCCTGACTTTC
cdr3_aa: CASSGPGTGRANVLTF

j_call: TRBJ2-5
d_call: TRBD2
v_call: TRBV27
clone_size: .
cdr3_nt: TGTGCCAGCAGTCCGGGAGGGAGTAGAGGAGAGACCCAGTACTTC
cdr3_aa: CASSPGGSRGETQYF

j_call: TRBJ2-1
d_call: .
v_call: TRBV19
clone_size: .
cdr3_nt: TGTGCCAGTACTGAGATAGGGAGGGGGCCCGGTGAGCAGTTCTTC
cdr3_aa: CASTEIGRGPGEQFF

j_call: TRBJ2-1
d_call: TRBD2
v_call: TRBV7-9
clone_size: many
cdr3_nt: TGTGCCAGCAGCCCAGGACTAGCGGGAGGGGAGTCCCCCAATGAGCAGTTCTTC
cdr3_aa: CASSPGLAGGESPNEQFF

j_call: TRBJ2-7
d_call: .
v_call: TRBV7-9
clone_size: .
cdr3_nt: TGTGCCAGCAGCTCGCCAGGGCCCCTCTCCTACGAGCAGTACTTC
cdr3_aa: CASSSPGPLSYEQYF

j_call: TRBJ2-5
d_call: TRBD1
v_call: TRBV15
clone_size: .
cdr3_nt: TGTGCCACCAGCAGAGATGAGGGGACAGAAGAGACCCAGTACTTC
cdr3_aa: CATSRDEGTEETQYF

j_call: TRBJ1-1
d_call: .
v_call: TRBV11-2
clone_size: many
cdr3_nt: TGTGCCAGCAGCTTGGATTTCACTGAAGCTTTCTTT
cdr3_aa: CASSLDFTEAFF

j_call: TRBJ2-3
d_call: .
v_call: TRBV7-9
clone_size: many
cdr3_nt: TGTGCCAGCAGCTTCGGGAGTAGCACAGATACGCAGTATTTT
cdr3_aa: CASSFGSSTDTQYF

j_call: TRBJ2-2
d_call: .
v_call: TRBV10-3
clone_size: .
cdr3_nt: TGTGCCATCAGTGAGTTCTTAAGCGCGACTCTCGAAGCGAACACCGGGGAGCTGTTTTTT
cdr3_aa: CAISEFLSATLEANTGELFF

j_call: TRBJ2-5
d_call: TRBD2
v_call: TRBV5-1
clone_size: .
cdr3_nt: TGCGCCAGCAGGAGTCGGGGGGGAACGGTGCAAGAGACCCAGTACTTC
cdr3_aa: CASRSRGGTVQETQYF

j_call: TRBJ2-1
d_call: .
v_call: TRBV2
clone_size: many
cdr3_nt: TGTGCCAGCAGTGTTCGCATAATCAGGGAGAGCTCCTACAATGAGCAGTTCTTC
cdr3_aa: CASSVRIIRESSYNEQFF

j_call: TRBJ1-3
d_call: TRBD1
v_call: TRBV2
clone_size: many
cdr3_nt: TGTGCCACCCCAGGGGGACAACCTGGAAACACCATATATTTT
cdr3_aa: CATPGGQPGNTIYF

j_call: TRBJ1-6
d_call: .
v_call: TRBV18
clone_size: many
cdr3_nt: TGTGCCAGCTCATCGACGGCGGGATATAATTCACCCCTCCACTTT
cdr3_aa: CASSSTAGYNSPLHF

j_call: TRBJ2-1
d_call: .
v_call: TRBV7-3
clone_size: many
cdr3_nt: TGTGCCAGCAGCTTATTGGGACCCTACAATGAGCAGTTCTTC
cdr3_aa: CASSLLGPYNEQFF

j_call: TRBJ2-1
d_call: TRBD2
v_call: TRBV2
clone_size: many
cdr3_nt: TGTGCCAGCAGTGGACTAGCGGATTACAATGAGCAGTTCTTC
cdr3_aa: CASSGLADYNEQFF

j_call: TRBJ2-1
d_call: TRBD2
v_call: TRBV5-1
clone_size: many
cdr3_nt: TGCGCCAGCAGCTTGGGAGGCGGGAGGGCATACAATGAGCAGTTCTTC
cdr3_aa: CASSLGGGRAYNEQFF

j_call: TRBJ1-5
d_call: .
v_call: TRBV4-1
clone_size: .
cdr3_nt: TGCGCCAGCAGCCAAGGGACAGTTAATCAGCCCCAGCATTTT
cdr3_aa: CASSQGTVNQPQHF

j_call: TRBJ1-4
d_call: .
v_call: TRBV4-1
clone_size: .
cdr3_nt: TGCGCCAGCAGCCAAGCAGGGAGTACTAATGAAAAACTGTTTTTT
cdr3_aa: CASSQAGSTNEKLFF

j_call: TRBJ2-5
d_call: TRBD1
v_call: TRBV7-9
clone_size: .
cdr3_nt: TGTGCCAGCAGCCCAGACAGGGGGCGAGAGACCCAGTACTTC
cdr3_aa: CASSPDRGRETQYF

j_call: TRBJ1-4
d_call: .
v_call: TRBV5-1
clone_size: many
cdr3_nt: TGCGCCAGCAGTCTTACCGATCGGAGAACTAATGAAAAACTGTTTTTT
cdr3_aa: CASSLTDRRTNEKLFF

j_call: TRBJ2-3
d_call: TRBD2
v_call: TRBV20-1
clone_size: few
cdr3_nt: TGCAGTGCACCGAGCGGGACTGGAACAGATACGCAGTATTTT
cdr3_aa: CSAPSGTGTDTQYF

j_call: TRBJ2-2
d_call: TRBD1
v_call: TRBV5-6
clone_size: few
cdr3_nt: TGTGCCAGCAGCTTGTGGGACAGGGATGCCGGGGAGCTGTTTTTT
cdr3_aa: CASSLWDRDAGELFF

j_call: TRBJ2-7
d_call: .
v_call: TRBV10-3
clone_size: many
cdr3_nt: TGTGCCATCAGTGAACCTGGGGAGCAGTACTTC
cdr3_aa: CAISEPGEQYF

j_call: TRBJ1-1
d_call: .
v_call: TRBV18
clone_size: many
cdr3_nt: TGTGCCAGCTCACCACTCTCCACGGAGAACACTGAAGCTTTCTTT
cdr3_aa: CASSPLSTENTEAFF

j_call: TRBJ2-2
d_call: TRBD1
v_call: TRBV7-9
clone_size: once
cdr3_nt: TGTGCCAGCAGCTTAGGGTCCATTTCCGGGACAGGGGGTTCGGGCACCGGGGAGCTGTTTTTT
cdr3_aa: CASSLGSISGTGGSGTGELFF

j_call: TRBJ1-3
d_call: TRBD1
v_call: TRBV12-3/TRBV12-4
clone_size: few
cdr3_nt: TGTGCCAGCAGTTCCGCGACAGGGGGCCGAGGAAACACCATATATTTT
cdr3_aa: CASSSATGGRGNTIYF

j_call: TRBJ2-2
d_call: TRBD1
v_call: TRBV6-5
clone_size: few
cdr3_nt: TGTGCCAGCAGTTACCGACAGGGGGCCCGGAACACCGGGGAGCTGTTTTTT
cdr3_aa: CASSYRQGARNTGELFF

j_call: TRBJ2-5
d_call: TRBD1
v_call: TRBV2
clone_size: many
cdr3_nt: TGTGCCAGCGGAAAAGGGGACAGGGGTCCCAGGTACTTC
cdr3_aa: CASGKGDRGPRYF

j_call: TRBJ2-7
d_call: TRBD1
v_call: TRBV20-1
clone_size: .
cdr3_nt: TGCAGTGCCTGTGACAGGGATACTTACGAGCAGTACTTC
cdr3_aa: CSACDRDTYEQYF

j_call: TRBJ2-1
d_call: TRBD2
v_call: TRBV7-9
clone_size: many
cdr3_nt: TGTGCCAGCAGCTTAAAGGGGCTAGCGGGAGAAAAGTTCTTC
cdr3_aa: CASSLKGLAGEKFF

j_call: TRBJ2-3
d_call: .
v_call: TRBV19
clone_size: few
cdr3_nt: TGTGCCAGTAGTTCATCGCAGGGCCCAGATACGCAGTATTTT
cdr3_aa: CASSSSQGPDTQYF

j_call: TRBJ2-1
d_call: TRBD1
v_call: TRBV5-1
clone_size: .
cdr3_nt: TGCGCCAGCAGCTTGGATGGACAGGGACACAATGAGCAGTTCTTC
cdr3_aa: CASSLDGQGHNEQFF

j_call: TRBJ1-6
d_call: TRBD1
v_call: TRBV18
clone_size: many
cdr3_nt: TGTGCCAGCTCACCACGGGGACAGAATAATTCACCCCTCCACTTT
cdr3_aa: CASSPRGQNNSPLHF

j_call: TRBJ1-6
d_call: .
v_call: TRBV29-1
clone_size: many
cdr3_nt: TGCAGCGTACGGGACGGCAATTCACCCCTCCACTTT
cdr3_aa: CSVRDGNSPLHF

j_call: TRBJ2-6
d_call: TRBD1
v_call: TRBV20-1
clone_size: many
cdr3_nt: TGCAGTGCCCCGGACAGGTCAGGGGGGGCCAACGTCCTGACTTTC
cdr3_aa: CSAPDRSGGANVLTF

j_call: TRBJ2-1
d_call: .
v_call: TRBV29-1
clone_size: many
cdr3_nt: TGCAGCGTTGAAGTGGAGTACAATGAGCAGTTCTTC
cdr3_aa: CSVEVEYNEQFF

j_call: TRBJ1-1
d_call: .
v_call: TRBV12-3/TRBV12-4
clone_size: many
cdr3_nt: TGTGCCAGCAGTTTGAAAGCAATAGGCGGTGGAACAACTGAAGCTTTCTTT
cdr3_aa: CASSLKAIGGGTTEAFF

j_call: TRBJ1-1
d_call: .
v_call: TRBV7-9
clone_size: many
cdr3_nt: TGTGCCAGCAGCTTTCAAGGAGGGAACACTGAAGCTTTCTTT
cdr3_aa: CASSFQGGNTEAFF

j_call: TRBJ2-7
d_call: .
v_call: TRBV4-1
clone_size: many
cdr3_nt: TGCGCCAGCAGCCAAGAAGGCAGGGGCGAGCAGTACTTC
cdr3_aa: CASSQEGRGEQYF

j_call: TRBJ1-1
d_call: .
v_call: TRBV20-1
clone_size: many
cdr3_nt: TGCAGTGCTCAGAACGATGTCGGGACTGAAGCTTTCTTT
cdr3_aa: CSAQNDVGTEAFF

j_call: TRBJ2-7
d_call: TRBD2
v_call: TRBV18
clone_size: many
cdr3_nt: TGTGCCAGCTCACCACCCCTAGCGGGAGCTCCCTACGAGCAGTACTTC
cdr3_aa: CASSPPLAGAPYEQYF

j_call: TRBJ2-3
d_call: TRBD1
v_call: TRBV6-1
clone_size: many
cdr3_nt: TGTGCCAGCAGCTTCAGGGGGCTGCGAACAGATACGCAGTATTTT
cdr3_aa: CASSFRGLRTDTQYF

j_call: TRBJ2-7
d_call: .
v_call: TRBV7-3
clone_size: many
cdr3_nt: TGTGCCAGCAGCTTAAGCGGGAACTCCTACGAGCAGTACTTC
cdr3_aa: CASSLSGNSYEQYF

j_call: TRBJ2-5
d_call: TRBD2
v_call: TRBV5-5
clone_size: many
cdr3_nt: TGTGCCAGCAGCTTGGGTCGGGGGAGGGCCTTGGAGACCCAGTACTTC
cdr3_aa: CASSLGRGRALETQYF

j_call: TRBJ1-3
d_call: .
v_call: TRBV7-6
clone_size: many
cdr3_nt: TGTGCCAGCAGCGAAGCTTCTTCCGGAAACACCATATATTTT
cdr3_aa: CASSEASSGNTIYF

j_call: TRBJ2-2
d_call: TRBD1
v_call: TRBV19
clone_size: many
cdr3_nt: TGTGCCAGTAGCAGACAGGGGTTCGGGGAGCTGTTTTTT
cdr3_aa: CASSRQGFGELFF

j_call: TRBJ1-6
d_call: .
v_call: TRBV28
clone_size: many
cdr3_nt: TGTGCCAGCAGTTTGGGTCTCGTATATTCACCCCTCCACTTT
cdr3_aa: CASSLGLVYSPLHF

j_call: TRBJ2-2
d_call: TRBD2
v_call: TRBV25-1
clone_size: many
cdr3_nt: TGTGCCAGCAGTGAAGGGACTAGCGACACCGGGGAGCTGTTTTTT
cdr3_aa: CASSEGTSDTGELFF

j_call: TRBJ1-2
d_call: TRBD1
v_call: TRBV12-3/TRBV12-4
clone_size: many
cdr3_nt: TGTGCCAGCAGTGTCCACAGGGGCCAAGCTAACTATGGCTACACCTTC
cdr3_aa: CASSVHRGQANYGYTF

j_call: TRBJ2-7
d_call: TRBD2
v_call: TRBV11-2
clone_size: few
cdr3_nt: TGTGCCAGCGGCCTTCTTGGGAGCGGGAGAAGCGAGCAGTACTTC
cdr3_aa: CASGLLGSGRSEQYF

j_call: TRBJ1-1
d_call: TRBD1
v_call: TRBV20-1
clone_size: few
cdr3_nt: TGCAGTGCTTCGGGAGGGGGTTTGGACAGGGCATTTATTTTGGGCACTGAAGCTTTCTTT
cdr3_aa: CSASGGGLDRAFILGTEAFF